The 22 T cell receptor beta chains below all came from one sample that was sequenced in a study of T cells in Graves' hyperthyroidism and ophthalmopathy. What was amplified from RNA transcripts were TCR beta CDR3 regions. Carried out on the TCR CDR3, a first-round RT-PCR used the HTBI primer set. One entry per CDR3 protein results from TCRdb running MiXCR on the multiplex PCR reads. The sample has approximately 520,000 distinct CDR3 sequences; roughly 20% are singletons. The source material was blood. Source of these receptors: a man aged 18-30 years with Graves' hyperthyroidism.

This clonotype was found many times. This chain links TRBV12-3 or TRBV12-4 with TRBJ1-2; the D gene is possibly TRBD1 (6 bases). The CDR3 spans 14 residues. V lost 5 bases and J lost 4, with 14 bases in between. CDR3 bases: TGTGCCAGCAGTAACCGACAGGCGCTCTATGGCTACACCTTC. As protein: CASSNRQALYGYTF.

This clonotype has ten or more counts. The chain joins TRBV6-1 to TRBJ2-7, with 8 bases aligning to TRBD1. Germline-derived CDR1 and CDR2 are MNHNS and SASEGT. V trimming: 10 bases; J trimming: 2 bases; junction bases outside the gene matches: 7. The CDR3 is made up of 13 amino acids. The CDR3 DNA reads TGTGCCACCCTGGACAGGGAACCCTACGAGCAGTACTTC. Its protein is CATLDREPYEQYF.

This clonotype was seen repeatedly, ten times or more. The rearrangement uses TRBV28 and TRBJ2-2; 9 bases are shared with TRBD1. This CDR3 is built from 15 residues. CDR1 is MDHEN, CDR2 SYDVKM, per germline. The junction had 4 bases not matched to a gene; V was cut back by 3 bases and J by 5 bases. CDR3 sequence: CASSFHRGLTGELFF. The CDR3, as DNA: TGTGCCAGCAGTTTCCACAGGGGGCTTACCGGGGAGCTGTTTTTT.

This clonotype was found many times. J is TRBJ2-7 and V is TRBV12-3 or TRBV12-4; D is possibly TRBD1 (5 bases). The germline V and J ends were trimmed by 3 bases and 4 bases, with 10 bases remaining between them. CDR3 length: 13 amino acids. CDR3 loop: CASSFHQGYEQYF. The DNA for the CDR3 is TGTGCCAGCAGTTTTCACCAGGGTTACGAGCAGTACTTC.

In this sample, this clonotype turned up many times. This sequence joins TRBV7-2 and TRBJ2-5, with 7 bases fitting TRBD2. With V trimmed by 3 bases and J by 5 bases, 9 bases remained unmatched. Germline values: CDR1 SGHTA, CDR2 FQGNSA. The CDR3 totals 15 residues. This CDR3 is CASSFTEPGGETQYF. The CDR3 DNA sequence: TGTGCCAGCAGCTTTACCGAGCCCGGGGGGGAGACCCAGTACTTC.

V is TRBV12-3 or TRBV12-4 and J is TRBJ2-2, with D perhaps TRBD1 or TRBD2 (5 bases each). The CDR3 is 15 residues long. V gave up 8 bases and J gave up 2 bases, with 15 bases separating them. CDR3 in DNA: TGTGCCAGCGGCCCCCAGAGGGGTAACACCGGGGAGCTGTTTTTT. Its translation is CASGPQRGNTGELFF.

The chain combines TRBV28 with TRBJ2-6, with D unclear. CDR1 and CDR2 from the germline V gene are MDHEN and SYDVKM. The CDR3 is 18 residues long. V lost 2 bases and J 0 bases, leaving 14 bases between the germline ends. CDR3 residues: CASSLGATGDSGANVLTF. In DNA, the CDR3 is TGTGCCAGCAGTTTAGGAGCAACCGGCGACTCTGGGGCCAACGTCCTGACTTTC.

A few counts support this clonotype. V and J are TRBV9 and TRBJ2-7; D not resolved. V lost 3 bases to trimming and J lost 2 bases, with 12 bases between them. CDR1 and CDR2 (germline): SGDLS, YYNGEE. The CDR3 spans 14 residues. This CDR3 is CASSAWASTYEQYF. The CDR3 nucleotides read TGTGCCAGCAGCGCCTGGGCCTCTACCTACGAGCAGTACTTC.

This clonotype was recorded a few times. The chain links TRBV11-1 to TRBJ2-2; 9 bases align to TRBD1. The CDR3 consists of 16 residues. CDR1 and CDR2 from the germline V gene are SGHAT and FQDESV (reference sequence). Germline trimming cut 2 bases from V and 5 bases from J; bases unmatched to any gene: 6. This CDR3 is CASSLNGQGSTGELFF. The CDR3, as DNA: TGTGCCAGCAGCTTAAATGGACAGGGGAGTACCGGGGAGCTGTTTTTT.

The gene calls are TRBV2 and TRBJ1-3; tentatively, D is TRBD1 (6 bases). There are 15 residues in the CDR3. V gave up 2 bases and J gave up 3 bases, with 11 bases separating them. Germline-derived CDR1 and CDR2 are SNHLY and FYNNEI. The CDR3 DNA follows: TGTGCCAGCAGTGAACAGGGGCTTGGTGGAAACACCATATATTTT. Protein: CASSEQGLGGNTIYF.

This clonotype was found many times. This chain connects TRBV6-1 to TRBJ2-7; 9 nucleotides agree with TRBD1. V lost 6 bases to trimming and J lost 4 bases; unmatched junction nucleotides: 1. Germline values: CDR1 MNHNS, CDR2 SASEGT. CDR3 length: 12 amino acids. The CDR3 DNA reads TGTGCCAGCAGGGACAGGGGATACGAGCAGTACTTC. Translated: CASRDRGYEQYF.

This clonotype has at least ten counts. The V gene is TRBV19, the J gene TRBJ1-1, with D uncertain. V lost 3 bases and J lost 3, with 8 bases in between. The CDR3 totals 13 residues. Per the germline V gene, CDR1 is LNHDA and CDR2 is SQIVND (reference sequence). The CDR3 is CASSIYGDTEAFF. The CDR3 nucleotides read TGTGCCAGTAGTATTTATGGGGACACTGAAGCTTTCTTT.

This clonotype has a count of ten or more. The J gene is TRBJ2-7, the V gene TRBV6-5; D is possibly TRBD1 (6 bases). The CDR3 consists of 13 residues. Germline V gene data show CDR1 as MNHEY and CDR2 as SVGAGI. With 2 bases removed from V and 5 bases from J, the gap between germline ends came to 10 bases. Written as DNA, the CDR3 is TGTGCCAGCAGTTACAGGGGGAGCCACGAGCAGTACTTC. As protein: CASSYRGSHEQYF.

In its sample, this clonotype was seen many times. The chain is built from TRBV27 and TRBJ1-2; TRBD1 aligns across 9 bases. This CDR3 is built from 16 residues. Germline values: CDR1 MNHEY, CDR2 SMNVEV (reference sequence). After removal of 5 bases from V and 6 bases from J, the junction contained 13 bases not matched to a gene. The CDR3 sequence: CASSPRGTGQGNGYTF. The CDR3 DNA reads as TGTGCCAGCAGTCCTAGGGGGACAGGGCAGGGGAATGGCTACACCTTC.

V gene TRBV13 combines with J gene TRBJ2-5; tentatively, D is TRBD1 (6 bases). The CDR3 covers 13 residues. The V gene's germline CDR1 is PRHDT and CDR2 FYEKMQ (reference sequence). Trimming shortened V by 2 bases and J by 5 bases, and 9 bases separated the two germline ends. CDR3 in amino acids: CASSLQGHETQYF. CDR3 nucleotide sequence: TGTGCCAGCAGCTTACAGGGGCATGAGACCCAGTACTTC.

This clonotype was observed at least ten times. CDR3 residues: CAISTEETQYF. The DNA for the CDR3 is TGTGCCATCAGTACTGAAGAGACCCAGTACTTC. The J gene is TRBJ2-5, the V gene TRBV10-3; D is unclear. Trimming removed 5 bases at V and 3 bases at J, with 4 bases between. This CDR3 comprises 11 residues. CDR1 and CDR2 from the germline V gene are ENHRY and SYGVKD.

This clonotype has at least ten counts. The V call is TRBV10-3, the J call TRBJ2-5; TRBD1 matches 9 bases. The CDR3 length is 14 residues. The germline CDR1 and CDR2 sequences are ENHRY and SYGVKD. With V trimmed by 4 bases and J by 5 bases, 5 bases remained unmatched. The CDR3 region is CAISGTGERETQYF. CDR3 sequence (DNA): TGTGCCATCAGTGGGACAGGGGAGCGCGAGACCCAGTACTTC.

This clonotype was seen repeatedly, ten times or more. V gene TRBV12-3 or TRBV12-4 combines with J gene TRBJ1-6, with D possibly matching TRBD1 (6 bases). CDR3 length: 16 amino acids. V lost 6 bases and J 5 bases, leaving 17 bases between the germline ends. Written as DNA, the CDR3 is TGTGCCAGCAGAACCGAACCGGGACACAATAATTCACCCCTCCACTTT. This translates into CASRTEPGHNNSPLHF.

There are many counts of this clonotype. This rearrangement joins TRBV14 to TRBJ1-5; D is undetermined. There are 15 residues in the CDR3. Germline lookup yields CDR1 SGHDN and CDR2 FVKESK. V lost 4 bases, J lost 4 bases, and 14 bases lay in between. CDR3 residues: CASSLLRGGNQPQHF. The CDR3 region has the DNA TGTGCCAGCAGCCTATTACGGGGAGGGAATCAGCCCCAGCATTTT. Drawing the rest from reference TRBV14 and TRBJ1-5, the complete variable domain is EAGVTQFPSHSVIEKGQTVTLRCDPISGHDNLYWYRRVMGKEIKFLLHFVKESKQDESGMPNNRFLAERTGGTYSTLKVQPAELEDSGVYFCASSLLRGGNQPQHFGDGTRLSIL.

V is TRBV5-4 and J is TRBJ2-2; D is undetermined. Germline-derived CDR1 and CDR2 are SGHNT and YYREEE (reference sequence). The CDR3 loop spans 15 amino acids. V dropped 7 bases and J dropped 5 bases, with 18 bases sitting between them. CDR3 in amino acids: CASQLFGWETGELFF. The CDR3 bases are TGTGCCAGCCAATTGTTTGGGTGGGAAACCGGGGAGCTGTTTTTT.

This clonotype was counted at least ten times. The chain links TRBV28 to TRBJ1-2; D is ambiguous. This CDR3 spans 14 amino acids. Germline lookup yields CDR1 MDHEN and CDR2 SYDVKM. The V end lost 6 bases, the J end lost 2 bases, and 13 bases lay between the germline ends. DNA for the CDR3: TGTGCCAGCAGCCTCTTCTTGAGCAACTATGGCTACACCTTC. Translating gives CASSLFLSNYGYTF.

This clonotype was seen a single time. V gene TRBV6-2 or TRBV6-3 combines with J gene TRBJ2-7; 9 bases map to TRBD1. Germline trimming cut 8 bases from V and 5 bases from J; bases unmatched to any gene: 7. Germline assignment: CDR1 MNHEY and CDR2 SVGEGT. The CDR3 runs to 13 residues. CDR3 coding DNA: TGTGCCAGCGCCGGGACAGGGTTCGACGAGCAGTACTTC. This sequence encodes CASAGTGFDEQYF.